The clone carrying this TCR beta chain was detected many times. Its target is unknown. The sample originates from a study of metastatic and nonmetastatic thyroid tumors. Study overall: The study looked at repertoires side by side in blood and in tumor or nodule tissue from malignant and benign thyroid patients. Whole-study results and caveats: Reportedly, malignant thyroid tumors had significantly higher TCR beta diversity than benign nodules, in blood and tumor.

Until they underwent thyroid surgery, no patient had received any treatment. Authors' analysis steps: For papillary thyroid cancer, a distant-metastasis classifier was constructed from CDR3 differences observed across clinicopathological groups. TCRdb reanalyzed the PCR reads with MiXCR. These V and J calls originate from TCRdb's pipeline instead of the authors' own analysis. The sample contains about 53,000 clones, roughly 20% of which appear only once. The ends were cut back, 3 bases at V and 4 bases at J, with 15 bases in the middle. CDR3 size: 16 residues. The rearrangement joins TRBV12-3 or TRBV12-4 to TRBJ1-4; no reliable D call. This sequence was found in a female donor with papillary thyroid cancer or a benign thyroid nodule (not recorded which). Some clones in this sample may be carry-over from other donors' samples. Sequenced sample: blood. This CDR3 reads CASSLEVRGINEKLFF. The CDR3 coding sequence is TGTGCCAGCAGTTTGGAGGTGCGGGGAATTAATGAAAAACTGTTTTTT.